This TCR beta chain is from a study of blood T cell repertoires in COVID-19. The overall study: COVID-19 samples collected from the United States, Italy and Spain covered acute and convalescent phases.

Study processing details: Nucleated cell counts were estimated from reference gene primer amplification. TCRdb keeps only in-frame clones here, not all; method: immunoSEQ multiplex PCR. That table furnishes V, J and clone size, whereas the DNA furnished D and trimming. Here the sample spans about 160,000 clones, about 85% being singletons. Germline V CDR1 and CDR2: MGHRA, YSYEKL. J gave up 4 bases and V 5 bases, and 8 bases lay outside the gene matches. The CDR3 has 15 amino acids. The rearrangement links TRBV4-1 to TRBJ1-5, with 7 bases identical to TRBD1. Sequenced sample: peripheral blood. The clonotype originates from a human donor with acute or convalescent COVID-19. The donor label of this sample is uncertain. Written as DNA, the CDR3 is TGCGCCAGCAGCGGCCCCGGGACAGTTAATCAGCCCCAGCATTTT. It is translated as CASSGPGTVNQPQHF.